The following is a TCR beta chain sequence with its context. The data are from a study of CDR3 diversity in severe acne. TCRdb redid the calling of the PCR reads with MiXCR, one entry per CDR3 protein. This table holds approximately 84,000 distinct CDR3 sequences, roughly 51% found once. CDR1 and CDR2 from the germline V gene are DFQATT and SNEGSKA (reference sequence). V trimming: 3 bases; J trimming: 11 bases; junction bases outside the gene matches: 13. The CDR3 covers 13 residues. Material for sequencing was blood. This TCR was sampled from a male donor in good health, without acne. This chain uses TRBV20-1 with TRBJ2-7; 7 bases are shared with TRBD2. Here the CDR3 reads CSARGLAAREEYF. The CDR3 DNA follows: TGCAGTGCTAGGGGGCTAGCGGCTCGGGAGGAGTACTTC.